This TCR beta chain was captured in a study of blood T cell repertoires in COVID-19. Study background: The United States, Italy and Spain were the sources of the acute and convalescent COVID-19 samples.

As handled by the study authors: Cell counts per sample came from amplifying reference gene primers. The protocol was immunoSEQ multiplex PCR, while the TCRdb copy is restricted to in-frame clones and leaves out a portion. V and J calls and clone size are those listed in that table; D and trimming were worked out from the DNA. Altogether about 170,000 clones are present, about 74% being singletons, with the ten largest covering 2.5% to 3.5%. Germline V lookup: CDR1 SQVTM, CDR2 ANQGSEA. V was clipped by 3 bases and J by 8 bases; unmatched bases: 7. The CDR3 totals 13 residues. This TCR was recovered from a woman older than 75 with acute or convalescent COVID-19. The chain links TRBV29-1 to TRBJ2-1, with 7 bases identical to TRBD1. The sequenced sample consisted of peripheral blood. The DNA for the CDR3 is TGCAGCGTTGAGGGACAGAAAAGGCATGAGCAGTTCTTC. Translated: CSVEGQKRHEQFF.